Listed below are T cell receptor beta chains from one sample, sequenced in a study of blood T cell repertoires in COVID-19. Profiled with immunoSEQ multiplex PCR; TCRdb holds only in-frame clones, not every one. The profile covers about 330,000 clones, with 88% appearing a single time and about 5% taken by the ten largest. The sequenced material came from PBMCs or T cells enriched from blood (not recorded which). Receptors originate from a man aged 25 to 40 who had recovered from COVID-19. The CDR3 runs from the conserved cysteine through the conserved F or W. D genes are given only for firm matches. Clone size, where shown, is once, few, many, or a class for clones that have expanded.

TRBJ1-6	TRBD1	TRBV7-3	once	CASSKTGSYNSPLHF	TGTGCCAGCAGCAAGACAGGGTCCTATAATTCACCCCTCCACTTT
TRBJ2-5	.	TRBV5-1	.	CASSLDASQTETQYF	TGCGCCAGCAGCTTGGACGCTAGCCAAACAGAGACCCAGTACTTC
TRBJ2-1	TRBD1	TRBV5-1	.	CASSPSGQVYNEQFF	TGCGCCAGCAGCCCATCGGGACAGGTCTACAATGAGCAGTTCTTC
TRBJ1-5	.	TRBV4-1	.	CASSQTQRSNQPQHF	TGCGCCAGCAGCCAGACGCAGAGGAGCAATCAGCCCCAGCATTTT
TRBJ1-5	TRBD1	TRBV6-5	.	CASSLDRPNQPQHF	TGTGCCAGCAGCTTGGACAGGCCTAATCAGCCCCAGCATTTT
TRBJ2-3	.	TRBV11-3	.	CASSSSGVGTDTQYF	TGTGCCAGCAGCTCAAGCGGAGTAGGGACAGATACGCAGTATTTT
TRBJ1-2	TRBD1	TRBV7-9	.	CASSQQGAPGYTF	TGTGCCAGCAGCCAACAGGGGGCGCCGGGCTACACCTTC
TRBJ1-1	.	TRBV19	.	CASMAAATTEAFF	TGTGCCAGTATGGCCGCGGCTACCACTGAAGCTTTCTTT
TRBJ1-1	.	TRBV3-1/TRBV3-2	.	CASSSSDRIYTEAFF	TGTGCCAGCAGCTCCTCAGACAGGATATACACTGAAGCTTTCTTT
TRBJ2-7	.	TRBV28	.	CASSPPLGLYEQYF	TGTGCCAGCAGTCCACCCCTTGGGCTTTACGAGCAGTACTTC
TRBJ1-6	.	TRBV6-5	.	CASSYSIAQGNSPLHF	TGTGCCAGCAGTTACTCGATAGCACAGGGCAATTCACCCCTCCACTTT
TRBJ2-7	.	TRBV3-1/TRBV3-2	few	CASSRRQSSEQYF	TGTGCCAGCAGCCGACGACAGTCTTCCGAGCAGTACTTC
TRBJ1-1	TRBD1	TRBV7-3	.	CASSLTSRGANTEAFF	TGTGCCAGCAGCTTAACGTCCAGGGGGGCAAACACTGAAGCTTTCTTT
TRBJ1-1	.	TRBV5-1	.	CASSLGMAGLAAQRQTEAFF	TGCGCCAGCAGCTTGGGAATGGCAGGCCTAGCCGCGCAGCGTCAGACTGAAGCTTTCTTT
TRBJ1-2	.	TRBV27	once	CASSSKDSPNYGYTF	TGTGCCAGCAGTTCCAAGGACAGCCCTAACTATGGCTACACCTTC
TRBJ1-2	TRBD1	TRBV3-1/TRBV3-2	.	CASSPNRGPSYGYTF	TGTGCCAGCAGCCCAAACAGGGGGCCGAGCTATGGCTACACCTTC
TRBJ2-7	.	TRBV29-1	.	CSVGVRAYEQYF	TGCAGCGTTGGGGTCAGGGCCTACGAGCAGTACTTC
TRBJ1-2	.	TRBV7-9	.	CASRGQGSYGYTF	TGTGCCAGCAGGGGGCAGGGGTCCTATGGCTACACCTTC
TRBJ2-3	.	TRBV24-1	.	CATSDLRGGRDTQYF	TGTGCCACCAGTGATTTGAGGGGAGGAAGAGATACGCAGTATTTT
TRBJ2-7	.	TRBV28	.	CASSQLRGQREQYF	TGTGCCAGCAGCCAACTTCGCGGACAGCGCGAGCAGTACTTC
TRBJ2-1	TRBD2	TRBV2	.	CASGGGLAGAGEQFF	TGTGCCAGCGGTGGAGGACTAGCGGGGGCCGGGGAGCAGTTCTTC
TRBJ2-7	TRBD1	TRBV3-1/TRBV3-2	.	CASSQGNRGLDEQYF	TGTGCCAGCAGCCAAGGAAACAGGGGGCTCGACGAGCAGTACTTC
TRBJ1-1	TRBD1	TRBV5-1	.	CASSMDRVVNTEAFF	TGCGCCAGCAGCATGGACAGGGTTGTGAACACTGAAGCTTTCTTT
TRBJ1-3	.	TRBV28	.	CASSPGGAATHSGNTIYF	TGTGCCAGCAGTCCGGGGGGGGCTGCTACCCACTCTGGAAACACCATATATTTT
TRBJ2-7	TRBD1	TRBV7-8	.	CASSPGTGGRGQYF	TGTGCCAGCAGCCCTGGGACAGGGGGCAGGGGGCAGTACTTC
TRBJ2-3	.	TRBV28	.	CASSFRERYTDTQYF	TGTGCCAGCAGTTTTCGCGAGCGCTACACAGATACGCAGTATTTT
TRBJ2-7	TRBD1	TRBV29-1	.	CSVGTGGLYEQYF	TGCAGCGTTGGGACAGGGGGCTTGTACGAGCAGTACTTC
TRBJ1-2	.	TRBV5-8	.	CASSLARDDGYTF	TGTGCCAGCAGCTTGGCCAGGGATGATGGCTACACCTTC
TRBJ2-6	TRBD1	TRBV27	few	CASTKHGTVISGANVLTF	TGTGCCAGCACAAAACACGGGACAGTGATCTCTGGGGCCAACGTCCTGACTTTC
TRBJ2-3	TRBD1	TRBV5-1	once	CASSWGQDTDTQYF	TGCGCCAGCAGCTGGGGACAGGACACAGATACGCAGTATTTT
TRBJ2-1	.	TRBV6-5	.	CASRLGGRGEEQFF	TGTGCCAGCAGATTGGGGGGCCGGGGGGAGGAGCAGTTCTTC
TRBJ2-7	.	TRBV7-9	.	CASSLVGYEQYF	TGTGCCAGCAGCTTAGTCGGGTACGAGCAGTACTTC
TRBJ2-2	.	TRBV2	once	CASRRYQDTTSGELFF	TGTGCCAGCAGGAGGTACCAGGACACAACGTCCGGGGAGCTGTTTTTT
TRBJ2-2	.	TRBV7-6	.	CASVPGVAGELFF	TGTGCCAGCGTTCCCGGGGTTGCCGGGGAGCTGTTTTTT
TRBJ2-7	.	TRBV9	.	CASSVGVTLYEQYF	TGTGCCAGCAGCGTAGGTGTGACATTGTACGAGCAGTACTTC
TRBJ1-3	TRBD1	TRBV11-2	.	CASSWDRGDGNTIYF	TGTGCCAGCAGTTGGGACAGGGGTGACGGAAACACCATATATTTT
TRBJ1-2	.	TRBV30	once	CAWSVQSGGYTF	TGTGCCTGGAGTGTACAGTCGGGAGGCTACACCTTC
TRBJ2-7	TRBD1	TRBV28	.	CASSFRQGRNYEQYF	TGTGCCAGCAGTTTTAGACAGGGTAGAAACTACGAGCAGTACTTC
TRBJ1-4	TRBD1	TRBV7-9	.	CASSLGMTGTNEKLFF	TGTGCCAGCAGCTTAGGGATGACAGGGACTAATGAAAAACTGTTTTTT
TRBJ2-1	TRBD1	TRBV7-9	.	CASSFQGADEQFF	TGTGCCAGCAGCTTTCAGGGGGCGGATGAGCAGTTCTTC
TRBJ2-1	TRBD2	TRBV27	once	CASSLSSSGRSSYNEQFF	TGTGCCAGCAGTTTATCTTCTAGCGGGCGGAGCTCCTACAATGAGCAGTTCTTC
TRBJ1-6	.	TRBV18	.	CASSPSILHDRNSPLHF	TGTGCCAGCTCACCATCCATACTACATGACAGGAATTCACCCCTCCACTTT
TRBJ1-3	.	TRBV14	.	CASSRALVSSGNTIYF	TGTGCCAGCAGCCGGGCCCTCGTAAGCTCTGGAAACACCATATATTTT
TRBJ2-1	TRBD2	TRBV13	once	CASSLGAGGEQFF	TGTGCCAGCAGCTTAGGTGCGGGGGGTGAGCAGTTCTTC
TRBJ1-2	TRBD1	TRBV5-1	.	CASSLERGQGGGYTF	TGCGCCAGCAGCTTGGAACGCGGGCAGGGGGGTGGCTACACCTTC